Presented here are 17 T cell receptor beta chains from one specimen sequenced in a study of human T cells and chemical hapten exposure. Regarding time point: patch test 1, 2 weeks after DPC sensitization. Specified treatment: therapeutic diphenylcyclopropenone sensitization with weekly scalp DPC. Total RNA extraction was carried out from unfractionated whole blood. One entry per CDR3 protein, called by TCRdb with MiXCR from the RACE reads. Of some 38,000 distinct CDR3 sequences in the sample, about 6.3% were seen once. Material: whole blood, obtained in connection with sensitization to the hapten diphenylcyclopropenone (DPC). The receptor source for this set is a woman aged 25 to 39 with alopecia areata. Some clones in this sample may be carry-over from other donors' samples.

CDR3: CASRDSGLAGAPSRPDTQYF. CDR3 nucleotides: TGTGCCAGCAGAGATTCGGGACTAGCGGGGGCACCCTCTAGACCAGATACGCAGTATTTT. The chain recombines TRBV6-6 with TRBJ2-3, with 14 bases aligning to TRBD2. The length of the CDR3 is 20 residues. After removal of 6 bases from V and 4 bases from J, the junction contained 18 bases not matched to a gene. Germline V gene data show CDR1 as MNHNY and CDR2 as SVGAGI (reference sequence).

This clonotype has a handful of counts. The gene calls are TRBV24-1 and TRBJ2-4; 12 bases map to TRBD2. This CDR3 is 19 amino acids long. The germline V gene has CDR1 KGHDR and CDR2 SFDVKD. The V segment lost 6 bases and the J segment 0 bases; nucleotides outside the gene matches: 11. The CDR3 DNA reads TGTGCCACCAGTCATCTAGCGGGGGGGCGTAGACTAGCCAAAAACATTCAGTACTTC. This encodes CATSHLAGGRRLAKNIQYF.

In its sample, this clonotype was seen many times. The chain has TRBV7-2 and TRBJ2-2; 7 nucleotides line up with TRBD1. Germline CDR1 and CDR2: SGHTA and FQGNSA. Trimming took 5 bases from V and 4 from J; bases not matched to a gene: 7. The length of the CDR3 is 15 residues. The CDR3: CASSRRQGPTGELFF. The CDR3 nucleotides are TGTGCCAGCAGCCGAAGACAGGGCCCCACCGGGGAGCTGTTTTTT.

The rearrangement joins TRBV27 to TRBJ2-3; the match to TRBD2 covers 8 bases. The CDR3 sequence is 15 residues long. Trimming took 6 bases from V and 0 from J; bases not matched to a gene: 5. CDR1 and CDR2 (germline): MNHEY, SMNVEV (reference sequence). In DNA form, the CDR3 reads TGTGCCAGCAGCCGGGGGGGCCTGAGCACAGATACGCAGTATTTT. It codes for CASSRGGLSTDTQYF.

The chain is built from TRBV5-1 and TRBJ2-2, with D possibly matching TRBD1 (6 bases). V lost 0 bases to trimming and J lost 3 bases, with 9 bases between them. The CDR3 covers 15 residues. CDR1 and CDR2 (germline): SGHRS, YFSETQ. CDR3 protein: CASSLVGAYTGELFF. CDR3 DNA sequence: TGCGCCAGCAGCTTGGTGGGGGCTTACACCGGGGAGCTGTTTTTT.

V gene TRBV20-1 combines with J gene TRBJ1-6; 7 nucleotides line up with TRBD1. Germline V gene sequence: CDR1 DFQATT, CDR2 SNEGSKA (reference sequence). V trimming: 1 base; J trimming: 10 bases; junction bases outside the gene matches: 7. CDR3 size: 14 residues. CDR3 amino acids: CSARGTTGNSPLHF. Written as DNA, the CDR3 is TGCAGTGCTAGAGGAACGACAGGGAACTCACCCCTCCACTTT.

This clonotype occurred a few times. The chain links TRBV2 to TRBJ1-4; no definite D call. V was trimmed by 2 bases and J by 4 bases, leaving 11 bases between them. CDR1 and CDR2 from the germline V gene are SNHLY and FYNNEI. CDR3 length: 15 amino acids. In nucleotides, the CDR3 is TGTGCCAGCAGTGAATCGTTCGCGTATAATGAAAAACTGTTTTTT. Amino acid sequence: CASSESFAYNEKLFF.

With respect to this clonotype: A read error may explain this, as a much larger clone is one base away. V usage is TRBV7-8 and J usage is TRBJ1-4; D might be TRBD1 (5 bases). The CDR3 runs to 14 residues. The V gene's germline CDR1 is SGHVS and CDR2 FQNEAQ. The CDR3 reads CASSLRQLNEKLSF. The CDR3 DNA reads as TGTGCCAGCAGCTTACGACAGCTTAATGAAAAACTGTCTTTT.

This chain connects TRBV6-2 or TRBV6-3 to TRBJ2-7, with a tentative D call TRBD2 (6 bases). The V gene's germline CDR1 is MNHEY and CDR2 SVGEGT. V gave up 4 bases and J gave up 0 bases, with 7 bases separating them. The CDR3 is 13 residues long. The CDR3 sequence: CASSLEGSYEQYF. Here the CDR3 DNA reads TGTGCCAGCAGTTTGGAGGGCTCCTACGAGCAGTACTTC.

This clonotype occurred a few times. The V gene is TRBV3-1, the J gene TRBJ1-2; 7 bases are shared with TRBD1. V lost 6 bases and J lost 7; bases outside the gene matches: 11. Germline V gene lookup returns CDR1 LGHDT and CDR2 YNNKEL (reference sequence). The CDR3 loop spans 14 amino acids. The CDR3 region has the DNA TGTGCCAGCAGGGTTACAGGGGTCGCTGGTGGCTACACCTTC. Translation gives CASRVTGVAGGYTF. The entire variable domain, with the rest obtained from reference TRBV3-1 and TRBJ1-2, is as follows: DTAVSQTPKYLVTQMGNDKSIKCEQNLGHDTMYWYKQDSKKFLKIMFSYNNKELIINETVPNRFSPKSPDKAHLNLHINSLELGDSAVYFCASRVTGVAGGYTFGSGTRLTVV.

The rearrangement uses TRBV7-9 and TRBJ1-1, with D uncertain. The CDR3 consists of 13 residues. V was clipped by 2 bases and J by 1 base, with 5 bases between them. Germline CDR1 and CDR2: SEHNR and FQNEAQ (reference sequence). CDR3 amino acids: CASSLSSNTEAFF. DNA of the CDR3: TGTGCCAGCAGCTTAAGCTCGAACACTGAAGCTTTCTTT.

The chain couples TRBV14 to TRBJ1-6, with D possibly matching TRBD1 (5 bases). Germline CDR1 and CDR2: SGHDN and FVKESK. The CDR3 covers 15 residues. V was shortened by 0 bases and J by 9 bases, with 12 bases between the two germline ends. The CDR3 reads CASSQEEGRGSPLHF. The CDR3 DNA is TGTGCCAGCAGCCAAGAGGAGGGGAGGGGTTCACCCCTCCACTTT.

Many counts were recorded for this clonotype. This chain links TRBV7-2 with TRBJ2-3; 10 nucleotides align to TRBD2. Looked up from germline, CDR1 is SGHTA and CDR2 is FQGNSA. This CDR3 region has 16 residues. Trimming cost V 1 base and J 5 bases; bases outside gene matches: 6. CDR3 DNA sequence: TGTGCCAGCAGCTTAGGAGCGGGGGGGGCCCTAGATACGCAGTATTTT. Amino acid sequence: CASSLGAGGALDTQYF. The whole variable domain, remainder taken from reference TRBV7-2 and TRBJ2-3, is GAGVSQSPSNKVTEKGKDVELRCDPISGHTALYWYRQSLGQGLEFLIYFQGNSAPDKSGLPSDRFSAERTGGSVSTLTIQRTQQEDSAVYLCASSLGAGGALDTQYFGPGTRLTVL.

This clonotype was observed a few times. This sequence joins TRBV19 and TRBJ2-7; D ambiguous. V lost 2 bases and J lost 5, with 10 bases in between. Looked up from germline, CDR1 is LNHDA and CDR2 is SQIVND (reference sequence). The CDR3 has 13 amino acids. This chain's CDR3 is CASSIIGVNEQYF. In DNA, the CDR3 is TGTGCCAGTAGTATAATAGGAGTCAACGAGCAGTACTTC.

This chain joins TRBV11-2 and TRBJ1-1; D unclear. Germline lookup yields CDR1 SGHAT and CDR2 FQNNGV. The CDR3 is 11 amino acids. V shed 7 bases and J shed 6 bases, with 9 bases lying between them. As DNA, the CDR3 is TGTGCCAGCACCCCACGCGCTGAAGCTTTCTTT. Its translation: CASTPRAEAFF.

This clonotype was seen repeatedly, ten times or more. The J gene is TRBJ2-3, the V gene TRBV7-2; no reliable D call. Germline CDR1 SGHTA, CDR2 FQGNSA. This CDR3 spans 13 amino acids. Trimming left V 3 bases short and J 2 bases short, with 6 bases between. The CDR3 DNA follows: TGTGCCAGCAGCTTGCACCTCACAGATACGCAGTATTTT. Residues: CASSLHLTDTQYF.

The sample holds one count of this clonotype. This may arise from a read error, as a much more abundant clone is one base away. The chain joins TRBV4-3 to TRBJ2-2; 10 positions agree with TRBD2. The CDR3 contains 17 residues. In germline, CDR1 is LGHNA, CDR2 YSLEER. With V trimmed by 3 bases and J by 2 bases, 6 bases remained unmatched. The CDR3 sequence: CASSHQLAGANTGELFF. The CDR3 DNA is TGCGCCAGCAGCCACCAGCTAGCGGGGGCTAACACCGGGGAGCTGTTTTTT.